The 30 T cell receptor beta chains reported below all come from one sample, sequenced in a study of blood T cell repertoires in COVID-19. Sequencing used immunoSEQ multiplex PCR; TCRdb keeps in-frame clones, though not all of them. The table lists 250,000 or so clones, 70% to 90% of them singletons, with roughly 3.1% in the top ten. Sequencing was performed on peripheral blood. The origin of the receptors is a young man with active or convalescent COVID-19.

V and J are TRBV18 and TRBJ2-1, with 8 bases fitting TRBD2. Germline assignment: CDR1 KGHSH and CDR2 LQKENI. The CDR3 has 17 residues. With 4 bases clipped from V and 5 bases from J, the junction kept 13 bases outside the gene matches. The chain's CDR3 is CASSLSYSGAPHNEQFF. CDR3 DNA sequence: TGTGCCAGCTCACTCTCCTATAGCGGGGCCCCCCACAATGAGCAGTTCTTC.

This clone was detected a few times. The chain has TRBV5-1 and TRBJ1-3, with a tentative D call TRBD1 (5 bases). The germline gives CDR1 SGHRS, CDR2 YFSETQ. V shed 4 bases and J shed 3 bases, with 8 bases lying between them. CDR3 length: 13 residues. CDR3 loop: CASSPGGGNTIYF. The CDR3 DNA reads TGCGCCAGCAGCCCGGGGGGTGGAAACACCATATATTTT.

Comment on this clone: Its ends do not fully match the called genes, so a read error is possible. CDR3: CASSLAGGAWKTEAFF. CDR3 in DNA: TGTGCTAGCAGCTTAGCAGGGGGCGCATGGAAGACCGAAGCTTTCTTT. The rearrangement links TRBV7-7 to TRBJ1-1; 8 nucleotides line up with TRBD1. Germline CDR1 is SSHAT and CDR2 is FNYEAQ (reference sequence). CDR3 length: 16 residues.

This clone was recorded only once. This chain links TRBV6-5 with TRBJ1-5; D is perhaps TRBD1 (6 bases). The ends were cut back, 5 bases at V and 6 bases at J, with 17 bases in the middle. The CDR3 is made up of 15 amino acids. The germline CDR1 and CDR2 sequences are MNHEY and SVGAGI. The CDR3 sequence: CASSPPGGGGQPQHF. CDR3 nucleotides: TGTGCCAGCAGTCCCCCCGGGGGGGGCGGTCAGCCCCAGCATTTT.

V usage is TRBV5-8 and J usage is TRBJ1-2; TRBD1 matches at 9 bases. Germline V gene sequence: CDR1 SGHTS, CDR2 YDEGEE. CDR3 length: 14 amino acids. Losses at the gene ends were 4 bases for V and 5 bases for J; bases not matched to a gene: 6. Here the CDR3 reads CASSPRDREYGYTF. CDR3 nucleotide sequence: TGTGCCAGCAGCCCCAGGGACAGGGAATATGGCTACACCTTC.

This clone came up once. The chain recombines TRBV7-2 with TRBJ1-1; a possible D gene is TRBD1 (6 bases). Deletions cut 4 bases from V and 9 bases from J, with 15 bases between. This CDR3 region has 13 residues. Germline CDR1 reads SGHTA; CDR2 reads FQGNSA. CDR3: CASSSGPDRKAFF. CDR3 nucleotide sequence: TGTGCCAGCAGCTCCGGGCCAGACAGGAAAGCTTTCTTT.

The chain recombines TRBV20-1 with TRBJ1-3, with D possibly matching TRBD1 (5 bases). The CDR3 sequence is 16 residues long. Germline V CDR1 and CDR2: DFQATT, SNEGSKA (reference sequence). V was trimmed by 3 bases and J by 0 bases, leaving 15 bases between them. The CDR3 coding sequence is TGCAGTGCTAGTGACCTGACAGCGCACTCTGGAAACACCATATATTTT. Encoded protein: CSASDLTAHSGNTIYF.

This CDR3 reads CASSLGQGVPYEQYF. The CDR3 DNA is TGCGCCAGCAGCCTGGGACAGGGGGTTCCCTACGAGCAGTACTTC. V is TRBV4-3 and J is TRBJ2-7; 11 bases match TRBD1. V lost 4 bases to trimming and J lost 2 bases; unmatched junction nucleotides: 4. Germline V gives CDR1 LGHNA, CDR2 YSLEER. The CDR3 totals 15 residues.

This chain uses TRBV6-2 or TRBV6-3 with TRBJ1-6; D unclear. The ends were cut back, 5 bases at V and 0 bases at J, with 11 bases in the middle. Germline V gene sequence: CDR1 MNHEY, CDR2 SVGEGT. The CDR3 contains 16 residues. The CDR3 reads CASSIPRSSYNSPLHF. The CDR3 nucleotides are TGTGCCAGCAGTATACCGCGGAGCTCCTATAATTCACCCCTCCACTTT.

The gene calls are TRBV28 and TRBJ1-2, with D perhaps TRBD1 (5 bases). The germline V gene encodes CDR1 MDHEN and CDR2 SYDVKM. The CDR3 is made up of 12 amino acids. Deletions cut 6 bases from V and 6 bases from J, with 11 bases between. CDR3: CASSRGANGYTF. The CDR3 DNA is TGTGCCAGCAGCCGCGGGGCGAATGGCTACACCTTC.

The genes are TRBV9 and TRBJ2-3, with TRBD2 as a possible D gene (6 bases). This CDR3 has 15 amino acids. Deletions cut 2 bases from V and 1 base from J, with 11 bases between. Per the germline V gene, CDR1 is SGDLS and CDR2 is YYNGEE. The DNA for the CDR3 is TGTGCCAGCAGCGTGGCCGGGAGTGGCACAGATACGCAGTATTTT. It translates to CASSVAGSGTDTQYF. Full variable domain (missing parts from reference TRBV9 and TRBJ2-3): DSGVTQTPKHLITATGQRVTLRCSPRSGDLSVYWYQQSLDQGLQFLIQYYNGEERAKGNILERFSAQQFPDLHSELNLSSLELGDSALYFCASSVAGSGTDTQYFGPGTRLTVL.

This chain's CDR3 is CASTLWSTWEDANEKLFF. CDR3 DNA: TGTGCCAGCACCCTATGGTCCACCTGGGAGGATGCTAATGAAAAACTGTTTTTT. This chain connects TRBV11-2 to TRBJ1-4, with unresolved D. Trimming cost V 7 bases and J 3 bases, with 24 bases left between them. Germline V gene data show CDR1 as SGHAT and CDR2 as FQNNGV. The CDR3 is 18 residues long.

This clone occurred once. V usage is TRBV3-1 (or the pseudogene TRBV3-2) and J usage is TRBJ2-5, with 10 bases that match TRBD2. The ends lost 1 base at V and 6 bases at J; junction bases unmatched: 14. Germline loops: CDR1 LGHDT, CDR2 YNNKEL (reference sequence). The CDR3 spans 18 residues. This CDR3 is CASSQAYGTSAGGKTQYF. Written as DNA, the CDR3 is TGTGCCAGCAGCCAAGCCTACGGGACTAGCGCCGGGGGAAAGACCCAGTACTTC.

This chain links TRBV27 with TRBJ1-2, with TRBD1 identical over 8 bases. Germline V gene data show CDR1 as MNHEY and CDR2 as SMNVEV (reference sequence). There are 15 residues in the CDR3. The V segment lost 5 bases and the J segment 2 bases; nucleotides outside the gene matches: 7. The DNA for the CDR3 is TGTGCCAGCAGTACAAGACAGGGGTTAAACTATGGCTACACCTTC. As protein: CASSTRQGLNYGYTF.

The DNA of the CDR3 is TGTGCCAGCAGCTTCTTAGGGAGCACCGGGGAGCTGTTTTTT. Its translation: CASSFLGSTGELFF. The V and J genes are TRBV5-6 and TRBJ2-2; tentative D call: TRBD2 (5 bases). Trimming took 2 bases from V and 4 from J, leaving 9 bases between them. Germline CDR1 is SGHDT and CDR2 is YYEEEE. The length of the CDR3 is 14 residues.

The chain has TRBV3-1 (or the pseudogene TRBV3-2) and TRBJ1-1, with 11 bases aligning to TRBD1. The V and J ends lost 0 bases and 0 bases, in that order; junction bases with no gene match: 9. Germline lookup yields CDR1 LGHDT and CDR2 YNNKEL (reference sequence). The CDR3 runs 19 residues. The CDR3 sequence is CASSQDRGQGVTVNTEAFF. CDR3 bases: TGTGCCAGCAGCCAAGATCGGGGACAGGGGGTTACCGTGAACACTGAAGCTTTCTTT.

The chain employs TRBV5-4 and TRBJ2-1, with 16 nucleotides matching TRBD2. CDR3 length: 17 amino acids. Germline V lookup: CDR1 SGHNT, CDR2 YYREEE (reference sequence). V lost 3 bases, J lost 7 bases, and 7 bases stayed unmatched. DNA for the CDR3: TGTGCCAGCAGCTCGGGACTAGCGGGAGGGCTTACGAATGAGCAGTTCTTC. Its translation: CASSSGLAGGLTNEQFF.

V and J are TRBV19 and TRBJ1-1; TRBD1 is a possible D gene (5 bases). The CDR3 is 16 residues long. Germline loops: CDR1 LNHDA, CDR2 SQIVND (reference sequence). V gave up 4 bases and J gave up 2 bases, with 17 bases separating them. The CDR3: CASSTPGLGVNTEAFF. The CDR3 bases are TGTGCCAGTAGTACCCCCGGTTTAGGGGTAAACACTGAAGCTTTCTTT.

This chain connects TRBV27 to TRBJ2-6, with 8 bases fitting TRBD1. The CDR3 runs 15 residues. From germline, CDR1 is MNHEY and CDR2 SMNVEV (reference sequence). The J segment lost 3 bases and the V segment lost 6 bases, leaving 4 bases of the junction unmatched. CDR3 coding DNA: TGTGCCAGCAGCCCCAGGGGGCGTGGGGCCAACGTCCTGACTTTC. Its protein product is CASSPRGRGANVLTF.

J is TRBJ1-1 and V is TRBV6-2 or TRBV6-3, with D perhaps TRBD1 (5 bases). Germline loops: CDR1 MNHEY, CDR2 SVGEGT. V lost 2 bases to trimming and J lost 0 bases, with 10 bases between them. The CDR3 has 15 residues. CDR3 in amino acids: CASSYGAGMNTEAFF. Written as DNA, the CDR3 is TGTGCCAGCAGTTACGGAGCAGGGATGAACACTGAAGCTTTCTTT.

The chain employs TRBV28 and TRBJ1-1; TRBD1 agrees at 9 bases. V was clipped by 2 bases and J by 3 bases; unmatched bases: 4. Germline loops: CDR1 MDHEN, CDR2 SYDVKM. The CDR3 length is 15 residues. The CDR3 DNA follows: TGTGCCAGCAGTTTACAGACAGGGGGGTACACTGAAGCTTTCTTT. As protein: CASSLQTGGYTEAFF.

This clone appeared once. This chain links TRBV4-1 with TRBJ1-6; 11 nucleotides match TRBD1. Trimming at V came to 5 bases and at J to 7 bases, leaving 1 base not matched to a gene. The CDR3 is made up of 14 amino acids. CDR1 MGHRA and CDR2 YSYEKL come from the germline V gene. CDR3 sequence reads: CASSGQGANSPLHF. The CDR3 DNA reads TGCGCCAGCAGCGGACAGGGGGCGAATTCACCCCTCCACTTT.

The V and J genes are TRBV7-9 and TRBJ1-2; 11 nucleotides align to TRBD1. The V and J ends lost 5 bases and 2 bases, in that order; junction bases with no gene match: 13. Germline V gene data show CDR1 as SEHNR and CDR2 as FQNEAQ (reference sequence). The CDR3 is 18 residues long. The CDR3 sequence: CASSPGTGGVPLNYGYTF. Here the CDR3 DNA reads TGTGCCAGCAGCCCCGGGACAGGGGGTGTCCCCCTAAACTATGGCTACACCTTC. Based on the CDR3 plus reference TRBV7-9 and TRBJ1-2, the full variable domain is DTGVSQNPRHKITKRGQNVTFRCDPISEHNRLYWYRQTLGQGPEFLTYFQNEAQLEKSRLLSDRFSAERPKGSFSTLEIQRTEQGDSAMYLCASSPGTGGVPLNYGYTFGSGTRLTVV.

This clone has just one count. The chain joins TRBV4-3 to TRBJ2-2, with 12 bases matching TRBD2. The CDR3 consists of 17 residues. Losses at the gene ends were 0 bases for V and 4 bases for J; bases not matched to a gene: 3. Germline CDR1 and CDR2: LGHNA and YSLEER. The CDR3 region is CASSQDPSGGGTGELFF. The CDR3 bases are TGCGCCAGCAGCCAAGATCCTAGCGGGGGGGGCACCGGGGAGCTGTTTTTT.

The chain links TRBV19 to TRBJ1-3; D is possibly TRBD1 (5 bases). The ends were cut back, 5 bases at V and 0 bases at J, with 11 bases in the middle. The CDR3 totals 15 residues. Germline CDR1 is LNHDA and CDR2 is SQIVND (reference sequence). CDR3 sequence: CASSPIDSSGNTIYF. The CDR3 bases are TGTGCCAGTAGTCCTATCGACAGCTCTGGAAACACCATATATTTT.

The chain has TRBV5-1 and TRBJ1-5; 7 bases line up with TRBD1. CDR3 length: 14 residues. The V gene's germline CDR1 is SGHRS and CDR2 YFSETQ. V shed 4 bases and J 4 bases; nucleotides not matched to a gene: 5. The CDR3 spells CASSRDSSNQPQHF. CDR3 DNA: TGCGCCAGCAGCCGGGACAGCTCGAATCAGCCCCAGCATTTT.

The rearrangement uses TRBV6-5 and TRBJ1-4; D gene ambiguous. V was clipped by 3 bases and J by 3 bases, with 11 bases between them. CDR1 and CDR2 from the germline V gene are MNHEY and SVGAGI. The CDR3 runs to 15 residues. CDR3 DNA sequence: TGTGCCAGCAGTTATTTCGGGTCGGCTAATGAAAAACTGTTTTTT. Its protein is CASSYFGSANEKLFF.

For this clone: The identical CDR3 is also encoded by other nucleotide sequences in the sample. CDR3 nucleotide sequence: TGTGCCAGCAGTCGGGGTTTGAACACTGAAGCTTTCTTT. Its protein is CASSRGLNTEAFF. The V call is TRBV6-5, the J call TRBJ1-1, with D unclear. Trimming removed 5 bases from V and 0 bases from J, with 7 bases in between. CDR3 size: 13 residues. CDR1 and CDR2 from the germline V gene are MNHEY and SVGAGI.

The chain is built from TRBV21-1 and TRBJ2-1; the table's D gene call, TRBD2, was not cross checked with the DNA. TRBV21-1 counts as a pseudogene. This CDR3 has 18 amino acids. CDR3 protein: CASSKMGIFVGAYNEQFF. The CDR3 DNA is TGTGCCAGCAGCAAGATGGGGATTTTCGTGGGAGCGTACAATGAGCAGTTCTTC.

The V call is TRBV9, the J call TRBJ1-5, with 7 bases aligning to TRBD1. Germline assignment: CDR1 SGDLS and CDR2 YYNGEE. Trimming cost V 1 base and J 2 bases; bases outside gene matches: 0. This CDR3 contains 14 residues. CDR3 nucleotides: TGTGCCAGCAGCGTACAGGGGGGCAATCAGCCCCAGCATTTT. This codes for CASSVQGGNQPQHF.